This TCR beta chain was observed in a study of blood T cell repertoires in COVID-19. Study overall: Acute and convalescent COVID-19 samples came from the United States, Italy and Spain.

Germline CDR1 is MNHEY and CDR2 is SMNVEV (reference sequence). V shed 6 bases and J shed 5 bases, with 16 bases lying between them. CDR3 length: 15 residues. Generated by immunoSEQ multiplex PCR, the TCRdb table keeps only in-frame clones and is missing some. The table has about 160,000 clones, 76% seen once; the top ten hold roughly 3.6%. The gene calls are TRBV27 and TRBJ2-2; the D gene is possibly TRBD2 (6 bases). This receptor was taken from a woman of 80 years or more with acute or convalescent COVID-19. Sequenced input: peripheral blood. DNA for the CDR3: TGTGCCAGCAGACCGACTAGACCGCGTACCGGGGAGCTGTTTTTT. This translates into CASRPTRPRTGELFF.